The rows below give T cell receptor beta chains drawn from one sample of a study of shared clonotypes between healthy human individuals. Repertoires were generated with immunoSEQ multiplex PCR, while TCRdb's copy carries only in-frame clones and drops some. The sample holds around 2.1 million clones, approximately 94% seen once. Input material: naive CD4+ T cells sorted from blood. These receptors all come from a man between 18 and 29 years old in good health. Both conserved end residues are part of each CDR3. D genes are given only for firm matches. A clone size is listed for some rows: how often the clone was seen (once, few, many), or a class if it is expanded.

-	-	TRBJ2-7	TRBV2	TGTGCCAGGTCCATCAGGGCGTCTTATAACGAGCAGTACTTC	CARSIRASYNEQYF
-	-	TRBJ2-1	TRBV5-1	TGCGCCAGCAGTAAGGAGGGTTTGGATGAGCAGTTCTTC	CASSKEGLDEQFF
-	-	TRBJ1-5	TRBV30	TGTGCCTGGAACGAACAGGGCCAGTTGAATCAGCCCCAGCATTTT	CAWNEQGQLNQPQHF
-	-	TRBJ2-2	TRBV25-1	TGTGCCAGCAGAGAATTGAACACCGGGGAGCTGTTTTTT	CASRELNTGELFF
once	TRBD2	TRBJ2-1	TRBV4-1	TGCGCCAGCAGCCAAGATGGGACTAGCGGGGGCTGGAGCTCCTACAATGAGCAGTTCTTC	CASSQDGTSGGWSSYNEQFF
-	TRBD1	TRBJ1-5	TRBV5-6	TGTGCCAGCAGCTTCGGACAGGTTAGCAATCAGCCCCAGCATTTT	CASSFGQVSNQPQHF
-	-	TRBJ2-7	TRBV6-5	TGTGCCAGCAGTTACTTAGGGGGTGCAGCCGAGCAGTACTTC	CASSYLGGAAEQYF
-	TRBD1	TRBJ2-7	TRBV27	TGTGCCAGCAGTTTCTCGACAGGGCGAGAGCAGTACTTC	CASSFSTGREQYF
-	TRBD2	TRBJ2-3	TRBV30	TGTGCCTGGAGTGTACGTAGCGGGGTCGCCAATACGCAGTATTTT	CAWSVRSGVANTQYF
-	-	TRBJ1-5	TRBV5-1	TGCGCCAGCAGCTTGGGGGCCATGGGAGAGCCCCAGCATTTT	CASSLGAMGEPQHF
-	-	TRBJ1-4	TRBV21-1	TGTGCCAGCGGGACAGGATCCGAAAAACTGTTTTTT	CASGTGSEKLFF
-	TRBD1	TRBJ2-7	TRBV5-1	TGCGCCAGCGGGGACAGGGGGCCCTCCTACGAGCAGTACTTC	CASGDRGPSYEQYF
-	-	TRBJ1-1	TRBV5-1	TGCGCCAGCAGCTTGGATCGGGGGGCTGAAGCTTTCTTT	CASSLDRGAEAFF
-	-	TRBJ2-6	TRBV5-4	TGTGCCAGCAGCTTGGTACATTTCCCGGGGGCGGCTGGGGCCAACGTCCTGACTTTC	CASSLVHFPGAAGANVLTF
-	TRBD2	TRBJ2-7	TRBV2	TGTGCCAGCAGTCTGGGACTAGCGGGAGACCTATACGAGCAGTACTTC	CASSLGLAGDLYEQYF
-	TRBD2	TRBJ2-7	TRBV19	TGTGCCAGTGCCACCGGGACTAGCGGCAGATACGAGCAGTACTTC	CASATGTSGRYEQYF
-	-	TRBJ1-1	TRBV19	TGTGCCAGTAGTAGCTCAGGGGACCCTGAAGCTTTCTTT	CASSSSGDPEAFF
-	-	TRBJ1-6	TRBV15	TGTGCCACCAGCAGAGATAGAGTCCCACCCCTCCACTTT	CATSRDRVPPLHF
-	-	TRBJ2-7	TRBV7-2	TGTGCCAGCAGCTCCCCAGGGAGTGGCGACGAGCAGTACTTC	CASSSPGSGDEQYF
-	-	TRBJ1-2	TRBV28	TGTGCCAGCAGTTTGTTAGGTTTGGCTGGCTACACCTTC	CASSLLGLAGYTF
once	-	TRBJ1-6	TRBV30	TGTGCCTCTTCACAGGGCTCCTATAATTCACCCCTCCACTTT	CASSQGSYNSPLHF
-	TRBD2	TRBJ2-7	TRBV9	TGTGCCAGCAGCGTAGATGGGACTAGCGGTTCCTACGAGCAGTACTTC	CASSVDGTSGSYEQYF
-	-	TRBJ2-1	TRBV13	TGTGCCAGCAGCTCGATAGCGCCTGGCTACAATGAGCAGTTCTTC	CASSSIAPGYNEQFF
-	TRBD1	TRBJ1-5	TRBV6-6	TGTGCCAGCAGTCTAGTGGTGACAGGGAATCAGCCCCAGCATTTT	CASSLVVTGNQPQHF
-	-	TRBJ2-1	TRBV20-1	TGCAGTGCTAGAGAGGGAGAGCAGTTCTTC	CSAREGEQFF
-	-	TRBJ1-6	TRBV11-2	TGTGCCAGCAGTCGGGGGATCGATAATTCACCCCTCCACTTT	CASSRGIDNSPLHF
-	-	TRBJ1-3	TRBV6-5	TGTGCCAGCCGAGGGGGGATCTCTGGAAACACCATATATTTT	CASRGGISGNTIYF
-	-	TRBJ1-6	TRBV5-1	TGCGCCAGCAGCTTGGCCGGACGTGGGTCACCCCTCCACTTT	CASSLAGRGSPLHF
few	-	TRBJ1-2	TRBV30	TGTGCCTGGACCCGACATGGACAGTCCTTTAACTATGGCTACACCTTC	CAWTRHGQSFNYGYTF
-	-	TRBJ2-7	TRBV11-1	TGTGCCAGCAGCTTAGCTGGGTGGAGGGCAGACTACGAGCAGTACTTC	CASSLAGWRADYEQYF
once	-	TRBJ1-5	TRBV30	TGTGCCTGGAGTGTAGCGGGGGATCAGCCCCAGCATTTT	CAWSVAGDQPQHF
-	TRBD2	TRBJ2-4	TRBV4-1	TGCGCCAGCAGCCCCACCGCGAGACTAGCGGGCATTCAGTACTTC	CASSPTARLAGIQYF